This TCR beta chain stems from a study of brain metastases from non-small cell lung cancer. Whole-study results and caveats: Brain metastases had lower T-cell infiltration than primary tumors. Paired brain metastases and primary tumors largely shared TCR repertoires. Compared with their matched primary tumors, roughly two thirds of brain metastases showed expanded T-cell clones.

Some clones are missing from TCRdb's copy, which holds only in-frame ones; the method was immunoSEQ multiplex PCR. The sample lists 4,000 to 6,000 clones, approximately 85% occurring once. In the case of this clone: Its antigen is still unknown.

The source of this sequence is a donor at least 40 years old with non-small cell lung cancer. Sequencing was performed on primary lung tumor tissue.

CDR3 loop: CASSLGGARELANEQFF. The CDR3 coding sequence is TGTGCCAGCAGCTTAGGGGGTGCTAGAGAGTTGGCCAATGAGCAGTTCTTC. The chain joins TRBV7-8 to TRBJ2-1; unclear D gene. Germline CDR1 reads SGHVS; CDR2 reads FQNEAQ. With 1 base removed from V and 6 bases from J, the gap between germline ends came to 19 bases. This CDR3 is built from 17 residues. The variable domain in full, completed from reference TRBV7-8 and TRBJ2-1, reads GAGVSQSPRYKVAKRGQDVALRCDPISGHVSLFWYQQALGQGPEFLTYFQNEAQLDKSGLPSDRFFAERPEGSVSTLKIQRTQQEDSAVYLCASSLGGARELANEQFFGPGTRLTVL.